This T cell receptor (beta chain) was sequenced during a study of cytomegalovirus exposure and HLA in healthy donors. Germline V CDR1 and CDR2: WNHNN, SYGVQD (reference sequence). The CDR3 sequence is 13 residues long. Trimming removed 7 bases from V and 2 bases from J, with 11 bases in between. Both 60 Vbeta primers and 13 Jbeta primers went into the PCR. Clones were sequenced by immunoSEQ multiplex PCR, and TCRdb holds only the in-frame ones, with some missing. The table has over 150,000 clones, approximately 67% seen once. This TCR came from a woman under 30 in good health and CMV-seropositive. The sequenced material came from PBMCs. This chain uses TRBV10-1 with TRBJ2-5, with a tentative D call TRBD2 (5 bases). This CDR3 reads CASTTGKQETQYF. DNA of the CDR3: TGCGCCAGCACTACGGGGAAACAAGAGACCCAGTACTTC.